The next 20 T cell receptor beta chains were all read from a single sample in a study of CD8+ T cells in alopecia areata. Reverse transcribed after extraction, RNA yielded cDNA as the sequencing template. The protocol was immunoSEQ multiplex PCR, while the TCRdb copy is restricted to in-frame clones and leaves out a portion. Among roughly 250,000 clones listed, roughly two thirds were seen once. The specimen was CD4+ T cells sorted from blood, collected at week 0. All receptors derive from a human donor with alopecia areata.

The CDR3 loop is CASSPGRISGANVLTF. The CDR3 DNA reads TGTGCCAGCAGCCCCGGACGGATCTCTGGGGCCAACGTCCTGACTTTC. V usage is TRBV7-9 and J usage is TRBJ2-6; no clear D gene. The CDR3 is made up of 16 amino acids. V was cut by 5 bases and J by 0 bases, with 11 bases left in between. CDR1 is SEHNR and CDR2 is FQNEAQ in the germline V gene (reference sequence). The entire variable domain, with the rest obtained from reference TRBV7-9 and TRBJ2-6, is as follows: DTGVSQNPRHKITKRGQNVTFRCDPISEHNRLYWYRQTLGQGPEFLTYFQNEAQLEKSRLLSDRFSAERPKGSFSTLEIQRTEQGDSAMYLCASSPGRISGANVLTFGAGSRLTVL.

V usage is TRBV27 and J usage is TRBJ2-5; D may correspond to TRBD1 or TRBD2 (5 bases each). CDR3 size: 14 residues. The germline CDR1 and CDR2 sequences are MNHEY and SMNVEV (reference sequence). Trimming stripped 6 bases from V and 4 bases from J, with 15 bases between. This CDR3 is CASSLRGRGETQYF. The CDR3 DNA is TGTGCCAGCAGCCTCCGGGGCCGAGGAGAGACCCAGTACTTC.

This clone was observed a handful of times. V is TRBV11-2 and J is TRBJ1-2; 7 bases fit TRBD1. Germline values: CDR1 SGHAT, CDR2 FQNNGV. V trimming: 4 bases; J trimming: 7 bases; junction bases outside the gene matches: 9. This CDR3 contains 14 residues. This chain's CDR3 is CASSSILQGIGYTF. CDR3 bases: TGTGCCAGCAGCTCGATATTACAGGGGATTGGCTACACCTTC. Full variable domain (remainder filled in from reference TRBV11-2 and TRBJ1-2): EAGVAQSPRYKIIEKRQSVAFWCNPISGHATLYWYQQILGQGPKLLIQFQNNGVVDDSQLPKDRFSAERLKGVDSTLKIQPAKLEDSAVYLCASSSILQGIGYTFGSGTRLTVV.

This chain joins TRBV10-3 and TRBJ2-3; no clear D gene. CDR1 is ENHRY, CDR2 SYGVKD, per germline. V was clipped by 0 bases and J by 5 bases, with 9 bases between them. This CDR3 is built from 14 residues. CDR3 sequence: CAISESARLDTQYF. In DNA, the CDR3 is TGTGCCATCAGTGAGTCGGCTAGGCTAGATACGCAGTATTTT.

The chain carries TRBV25-1 and TRBJ1-4; possibly TRBD1 for D (6 bases). Germline V lookup: CDR1 MGHDK, CDR2 SYGVNS. The V gene lost 3 bases and the J gene lost 7 bases, with 9 bases spanning the gap. This CDR3 comprises 13 residues. CDR3 sequence reads: CASSDTGFEKLFF. The CDR3 nucleotides are TGTGCCAGCAGTGATACAGGGTTTGAAAAACTGTTTTTT.

This clone was seen a few times. The chain joins TRBV29-1 to TRBJ1-2; TRBD1 is a possible D gene (6 bases). There are 13 residues in the CDR3. Trimming took 6 bases from V and 6 from J, leaving 17 bases between them. Germline V CDR1 and CDR2: SQVTM, ANQGSEA. The CDR3 DNA reads as TGCAGCGTAGGACAGTTAGTGGCCGATGGCTACACCTTC. It codes for CSVGQLVADGYTF.

The chain couples TRBV7-8 to TRBJ1-4; D remains unclear. The V gene's germline CDR1 is SGHVS and CDR2 FQNEAQ. Trimming took off 6 bases at V and 7 bases at J, with 12 bases between the two ends. There are 13 residues in the CDR3. CDR3 sequence reads: CASSKLIGEKLFF. The CDR3 nucleotides are TGTGCCAGCAGTAAACTTATCGGTGAAAAACTGTTTTTT.

Many counts were recorded for this clone. The chain is built from TRBV18 and TRBJ2-3; 8 bases fit TRBD2. Trimming removed 0 bases from V and 1 base from J; junction bases left unmatched: 6. Germline lookup yields CDR1 KGHSH and CDR2 LQKENI. The CDR3 consists of 17 residues. CDR3 residues: CASSPPRAAGGTDTQYF. CDR3 sequence (DNA): TGTGCCAGCTCACCACCGCGCGCAGCGGGGGGCACAGATACGCAGTATTTT.

This chain links TRBV23-1 with TRBJ2-1; D not resolved. TRBV23-1 is an ORF; its function is uncertain. V dropped 1 base and J dropped 8 bases, with 12 bases sitting between them. The CDR3 contains 14 residues. As DNA, the CDR3 is TGCGCCAGCAGTCAATTAGGCAGGACCCATGAGCAGTTCTTC. Translated: CASSQLGRTHEQFF.

The rearrangement uses TRBV5-1 and TRBJ2-3; tentative D call: TRBD2 (6 bases). Trimming cost V 0 bases and J 6 bases, with 11 bases left between them. Germline CDR1 reads SGHRS; CDR2 reads YFSETQ. The CDR3 is 14 amino acids. This chain's CDR3 is CASSLDAEGDTQYF. The CDR3 DNA reads as TGCGCCAGCAGCTTGGACGCGGAGGGGGATACGCAGTATTTT.

DNA for the CDR3: TGCGCCAGCAGCCGAGGGAGTAGCGAGACCCAGTACTTC. Its translation: CASSRGSSETQYF. The rearrangement uses TRBV4-1 and TRBJ2-5; D possibly corresponds to TRBD2 (5 bases). V dropped 4 bases and J dropped 5 bases, with 11 bases sitting between them. The germline V gene encodes CDR1 MGHRA and CDR2 YSYEKL. The CDR3 extends over 13 amino acids.

V usage is TRBV29-1 and J usage is TRBJ1-1; D is undetermined. CDR3 length equals 11 residues. V was trimmed by 3 bases and J by 11 bases, leaving 13 bases between them. Germline CDR1 reads SQVTM; CDR2 reads ANQGSEA. The DNA for the CDR3 is TGCAGCGTTGATTCCGGGGTTTGGGCTTTCTTT. Protein sequence: CSVDSGVWAFF.

The chain is built from TRBV29-1 and TRBJ2-5; perhaps TRBD1 as D (5 bases). The CDR3 runs 11 residues. V was pared by 5 bases and J by 5 bases, with 9 bases between. CDR1 is SQVTM, CDR2 ANQGSEA, per germline. In nucleotides, the CDR3 is TGCAGCGTTCAGGGTTGGGAGACCCAGTACTTC. This gives the protein CSVQGWETQYF. The variable domain in full, completed from reference TRBV29-1 and TRBJ2-5, reads SAVISQKPSRDICQRGTSLTIQCQVDSQVTMMFWYRQQPGQSLTLIATANQGSEATYESGFVIDKFPISRPNLTFSTLTVSNMSPEDSSIYLCSVQGWETQYFGPGTRLLVL.

The chain joins TRBV29-1 to TRBJ2-5; weak D call: TRBD1 (6 bases). The DNA matches TRBJ2-7 better at its end, which makes the J call doubtful. CDR1 is SQVTM and CDR2 is ANQGSEA in the germline V gene. CDR3 length: 13 residues. The CDR3 loop reads CSVVDRKDYEQYF. The CDR3 DNA is TGCAGCGTCGTAGACAGGAAGGACTACGAGCAGTACTTC.

The chain combines TRBV5-1 with TRBJ2-3; 8 bases line up with TRBD2. This CDR3 comprises 15 residues. V dropped 0 bases and J dropped 0; count of bases not matched to a gene: 0. Looked up from germline, CDR1 is SGHRS and CDR2 is YFSETQ. CDR3 sequence reads: CASSLVAGSTDTQYF. CDR3 coding DNA: TGCGCCAGCAGCTTGGTAGCGGGGAGCACAGATACGCAGTATTTT.

The rearrangement uses TRBV19 and TRBJ1-2; a weak D match, TRBD1 (6 bases). Between the trimmed V and J ends, which lost 3 bases and 13 bases, there was a span of 15 bases. The CDR3 has 12 amino acids. In germline, CDR1 is LNHDA, CDR2 SQIVND (reference sequence). The chain's CDR3 is CASSISRGLVTF. The CDR3 region has the DNA TGTGCCAGTAGTATCAGCAGGGGCCTCGTCACCTTC.

This rearrangement joins TRBV5-1 to TRBJ2-5, with 7 bases identical to TRBD2. Trimming removed 4 bases from V and 7 bases from J; junction bases left unmatched: 13. The V gene's germline CDR1 is SGHRS and CDR2 YFSETQ. This CDR3 spans 15 amino acids. CDR3 sequence: CASSTVPFVAGTQYF. The CDR3, as DNA: TGCGCCAGCAGCACGGTCCCATTTGTAGCGGGGACCCAGTACTTC.

Note on this clone: The sample carries other DNA sequences with the same CDR3. The chain combines TRBV5-1 with TRBJ2-5; TRBD1 aligns across 8 bases. The germline V gene has CDR1 SGHRS and CDR2 YFSETQ. V trimming: 0 bases; J trimming: 1 base; junction bases outside the gene matches: 2. The CDR3 runs to 15 residues. The CDR3 bases are TGCGCCAGCAGCTTGGGGACAGGGAGCCAAGAGACCCAGTACTTC. Encoded protein: CASSLGTGSQETQYF.

The chain carries TRBV10-3 and TRBJ2-6; no firm D call. The germline V gene encodes CDR1 ENHRY and CDR2 SYGVKD. V lost 8 bases, J lost 0 bases, and 14 bases lay in between. The CDR3 extends over 16 amino acids. The chain's CDR3 is CAIGETSNSGANVLTF. The DNA of the CDR3 is TGTGCCATCGGCGAGACTTCGAACTCTGGGGCCAACGTCCTGACTTTC.

The chain is built from TRBV25-1 and TRBJ2-5; D is undetermined. V lost 0 bases to trimming and J lost 5 bases, with 4 bases between them. The CDR3 covers 12 residues. Germline values: CDR1 MGHDK, CDR2 SYGVNS. CDR3 in DNA: TGTGCCAGCAGTGAATATAGGGAGACCCAGTACTTC. Translated, it gives CASSEYRETQYF. Based on the CDR3 plus reference TRBV25-1 and TRBJ2-5, the full variable domain is EADIYQTPRYLVIGTGKKITLECSQTMGHDKMYWYQQDPGMELHLIHYSYGVNSTEKGDLSSESTVSRIRTEHFPLTLESARPSHTSQYLCASSEYRETQYFGPGTRLLVL.